This T cell receptor beta chain was identified in a study of blood T cell repertoires in COVID-19. Profiling relied on immunoSEQ multiplex PCR, and the TCRdb table lists in-frame clones only, not all of them. The sample has hundreds of thousands of clones; around 84% are singletons. Germline V CDR1 and CDR2: SGHTA, FQGTGA. The V end was cut by 5 bases, the J end by 1 base, with 17 bases between. CDR3 length equals 17 residues. Exposed volunteers were people who met a COVID-19 case within 2 weeks before study entry. What was sequenced was PBMCs or T cells enriched from blood (not recorded which). This clonotype was sampled from a man aged 35 to 55 who had been exposed to COVID-19. The V gene is TRBV7-3, the J gene TRBJ2-2, with D maybe TRBD2 (5 bases). The CDR3 loop is CASSPRPGGGNTGELFF. The CDR3 DNA follows: TGTGCCAGCAGCCCGAGGCCTGGAGGCGGGAACACCGGGGAGCTGTTTTTT.